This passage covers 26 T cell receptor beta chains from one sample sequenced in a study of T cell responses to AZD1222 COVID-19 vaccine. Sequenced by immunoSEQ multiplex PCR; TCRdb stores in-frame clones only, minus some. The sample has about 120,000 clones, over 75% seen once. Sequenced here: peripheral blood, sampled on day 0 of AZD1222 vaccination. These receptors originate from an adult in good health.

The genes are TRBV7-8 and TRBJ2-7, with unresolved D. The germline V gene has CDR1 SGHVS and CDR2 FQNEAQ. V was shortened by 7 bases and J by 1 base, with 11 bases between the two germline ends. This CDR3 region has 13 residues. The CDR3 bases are TGTGCCAGCACAGCAGGTCGTTCCTACGAGCAGTACTTC. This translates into CASTAGRSYEQYF.

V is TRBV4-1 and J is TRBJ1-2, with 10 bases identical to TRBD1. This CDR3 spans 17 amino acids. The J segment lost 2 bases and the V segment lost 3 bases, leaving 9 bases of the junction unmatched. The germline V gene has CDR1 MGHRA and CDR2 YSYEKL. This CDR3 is CASSHPSPGQGNYGYTF. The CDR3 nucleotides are TGCGCCAGCAGCCATCCTTCTCCGGGACAGGGGAACTATGGCTACACCTTC.

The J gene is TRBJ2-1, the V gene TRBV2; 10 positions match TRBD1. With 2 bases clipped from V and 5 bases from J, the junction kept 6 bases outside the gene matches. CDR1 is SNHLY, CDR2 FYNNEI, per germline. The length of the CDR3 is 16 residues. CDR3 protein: CASSEPGQGRNNEQFF. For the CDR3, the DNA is TGTGCCAGCAGTGAACCGGGACAGGGGAGGAACAATGAGCAGTTCTTC.

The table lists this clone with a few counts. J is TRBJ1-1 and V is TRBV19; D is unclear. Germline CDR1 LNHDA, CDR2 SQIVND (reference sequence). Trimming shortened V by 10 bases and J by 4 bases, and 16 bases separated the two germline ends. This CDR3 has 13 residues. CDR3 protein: CATYGVGRTEAFF. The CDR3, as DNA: TGTGCCACCTACGGGGTGGGTCGCACTGAAGCTTTCTTT.

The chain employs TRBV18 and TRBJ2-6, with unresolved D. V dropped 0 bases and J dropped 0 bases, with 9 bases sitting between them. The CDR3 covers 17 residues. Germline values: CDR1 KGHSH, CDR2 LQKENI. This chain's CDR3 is CASSPPTILSGANVLTF. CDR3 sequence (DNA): TGTGCCAGCTCACCACCTACTATCCTCTCTGGGGCCAACGTCCTGACTTTC.

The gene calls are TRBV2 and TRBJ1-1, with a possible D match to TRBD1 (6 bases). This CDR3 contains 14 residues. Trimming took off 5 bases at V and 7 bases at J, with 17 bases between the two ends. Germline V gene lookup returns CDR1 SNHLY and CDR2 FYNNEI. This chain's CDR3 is CASSQGILRGEAFF. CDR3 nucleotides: TGTGCCAGCAGTCAGGGGATCTTGAGGGGTGAAGCTTTCTTT.

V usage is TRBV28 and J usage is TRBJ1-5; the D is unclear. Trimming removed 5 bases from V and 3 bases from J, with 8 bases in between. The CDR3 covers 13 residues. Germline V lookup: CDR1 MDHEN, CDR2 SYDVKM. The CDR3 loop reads CASSKVSNQPQHF. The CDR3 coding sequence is TGTGCCAGCAGTAAAGTTTCCAATCAGCCCCAGCATTTT.

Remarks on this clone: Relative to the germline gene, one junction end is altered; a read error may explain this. CDR3 amino acids: CASSLVGRGANYGYTF. CDR3 bases: TGTGCCAGCAGTTTGGTGGGGAGAGGGGCAAACTATGGCTACACCTTC. V is TRBV5-6 and J is TRBJ1-2; tentative D call: TRBD1 (5 bases). This CDR3 has 16 amino acids. The germline V gene has CDR1 SGHDT and CDR2 YYEEEE. Full variable domain (missing parts from reference TRBV5-6 and TRBJ1-2): DAGVTQSPTHLIKTRGQQVTLRCSPKSGHDTVSWYQQALGQGPQFIFQYYEEEERQRGNFPDRFSGHQFPNYSSELNVNALLLGDSALYLCASSLVGRGANYGYTFGSGTRLTVV.

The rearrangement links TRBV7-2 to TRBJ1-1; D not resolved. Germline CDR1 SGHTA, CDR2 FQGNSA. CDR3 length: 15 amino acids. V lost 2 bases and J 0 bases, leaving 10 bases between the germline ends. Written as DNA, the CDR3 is TGTGCCAGCAGCTTATTGGGCAGCATGAACACTGAAGCTTTCTTT. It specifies CASSLLGSMNTEAFF.

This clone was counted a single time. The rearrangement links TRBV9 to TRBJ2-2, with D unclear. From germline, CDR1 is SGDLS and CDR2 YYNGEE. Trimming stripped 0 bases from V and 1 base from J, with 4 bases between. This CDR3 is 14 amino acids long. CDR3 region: CASSVDRNTGELFF. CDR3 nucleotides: TGTGCCAGCAGCGTAGACAGGAACACCGGGGAGCTGTTTTTT.

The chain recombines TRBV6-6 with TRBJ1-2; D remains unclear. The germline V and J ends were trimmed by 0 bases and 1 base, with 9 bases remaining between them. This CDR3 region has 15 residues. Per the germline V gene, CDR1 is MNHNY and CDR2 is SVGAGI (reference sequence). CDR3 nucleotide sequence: TGTGCCAGCAGTTACTCGATACATTTTAACTATGGCTACACCTTC. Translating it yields CASSYSIHFNYGYTF.

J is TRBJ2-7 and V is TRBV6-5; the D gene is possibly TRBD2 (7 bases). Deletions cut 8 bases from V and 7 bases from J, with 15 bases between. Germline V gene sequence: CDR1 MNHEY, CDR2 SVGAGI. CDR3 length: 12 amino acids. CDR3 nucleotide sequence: TGTGCCAGCCTTCGGGGGGCGCTTGAGCAGTACTTC. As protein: CASLRGALEQYF.

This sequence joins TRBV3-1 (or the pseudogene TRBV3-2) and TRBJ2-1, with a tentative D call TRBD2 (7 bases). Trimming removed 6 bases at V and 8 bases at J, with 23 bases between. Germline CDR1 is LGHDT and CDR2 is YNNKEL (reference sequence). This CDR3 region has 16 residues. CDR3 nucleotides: TGTGCCAGCAGTCGAAATCCTCCGGGGGGCTGGGATGAGCAGTTCTTC. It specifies CASSRNPPGGWDEQFF.

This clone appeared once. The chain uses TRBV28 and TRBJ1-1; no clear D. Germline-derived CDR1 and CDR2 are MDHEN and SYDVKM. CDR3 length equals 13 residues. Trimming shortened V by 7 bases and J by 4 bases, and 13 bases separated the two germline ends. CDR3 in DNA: TGTGCCAGCATTGCGGGCCGGGGCACTGAAGCTTTCTTT. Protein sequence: CASIAGRGTEAFF.

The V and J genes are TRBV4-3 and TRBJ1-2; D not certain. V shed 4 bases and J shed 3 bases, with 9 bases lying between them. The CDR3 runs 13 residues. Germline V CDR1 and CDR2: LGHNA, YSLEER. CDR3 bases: TGCGCCAGCAGCCCCGCAGATGACTATGGCTACACCTTC. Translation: CASSPADDYGYTF.

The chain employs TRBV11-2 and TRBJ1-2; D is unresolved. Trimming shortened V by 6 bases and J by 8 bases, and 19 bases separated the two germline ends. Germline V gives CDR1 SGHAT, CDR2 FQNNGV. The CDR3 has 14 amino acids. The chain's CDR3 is CASSSGPFRPGYTF. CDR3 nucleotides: TGTGCCAGCAGTTCTGGGCCTTTCAGACCAGGCTACACCTTC.

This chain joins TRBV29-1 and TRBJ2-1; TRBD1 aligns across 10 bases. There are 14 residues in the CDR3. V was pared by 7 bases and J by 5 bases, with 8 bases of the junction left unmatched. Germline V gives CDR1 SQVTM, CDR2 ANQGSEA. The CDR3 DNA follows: TGCAGCGGTGGGACAGGGGCCCAGAACAATGAGCAGTTCTTC. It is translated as CSGGTGAQNNEQFF.

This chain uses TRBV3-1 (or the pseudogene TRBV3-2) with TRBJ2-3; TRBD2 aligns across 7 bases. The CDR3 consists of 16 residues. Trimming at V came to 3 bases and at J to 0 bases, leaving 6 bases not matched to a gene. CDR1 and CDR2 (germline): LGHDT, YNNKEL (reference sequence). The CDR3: CASSQIERGSTDTQYF. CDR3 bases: TGTGCCAGCAGCCAGATTGAGCGGGGCAGCACAGATACGCAGTATTTT.

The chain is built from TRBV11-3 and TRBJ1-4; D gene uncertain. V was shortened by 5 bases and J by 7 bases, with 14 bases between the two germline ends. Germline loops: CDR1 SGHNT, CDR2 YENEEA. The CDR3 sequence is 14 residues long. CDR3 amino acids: CASSPDLAGEKLFF. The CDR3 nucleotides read TGTGCCAGCAGCCCGGATTTGGCCGGTGAAAAACTGTTTTTT.

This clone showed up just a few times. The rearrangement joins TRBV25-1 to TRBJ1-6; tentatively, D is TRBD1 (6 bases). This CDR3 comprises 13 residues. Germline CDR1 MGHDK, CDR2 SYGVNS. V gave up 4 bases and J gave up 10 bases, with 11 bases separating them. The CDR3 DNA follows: TGTGCCAGCAGTGGTAAGGGGGTCTCACCCCTCCACTTT. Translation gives CASSGKGVSPLHF. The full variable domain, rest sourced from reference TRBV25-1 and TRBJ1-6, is EADIYQTPRYLVIGTGKKITLECSQTMGHDKMYWYQQDPGMELHLIHYSYGVNSTEKGDLSSESTVSRIRTEHFPLTLESARPSHTSQYLCASSGKGVSPLHFGNGTRLTVT.

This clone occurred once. CDR3 in DNA: TGTGCCAGCAGCTCAAGGGCGGGACAGTTCACCCTCCACTTT. It encodes CASSSRAGQFTLHF. V usage is TRBV7-9 and J usage is TRBJ1-6; 7 bases fit TRBD1. V shed 4 bases, J shed 14 bases, and the junction held 11 bases outside the gene matches. The V gene's germline CDR1 is SEHNR and CDR2 FQNEAQ (reference sequence). The CDR3 sequence is 14 residues long.

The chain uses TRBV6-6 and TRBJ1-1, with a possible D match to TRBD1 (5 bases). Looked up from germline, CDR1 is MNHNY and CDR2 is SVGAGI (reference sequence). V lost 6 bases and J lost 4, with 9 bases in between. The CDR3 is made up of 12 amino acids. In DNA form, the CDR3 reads TGTGCCAGCAGGAGGGGCTTCACTGAAGCTTTCTTT. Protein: CASRRGFTEAFF.

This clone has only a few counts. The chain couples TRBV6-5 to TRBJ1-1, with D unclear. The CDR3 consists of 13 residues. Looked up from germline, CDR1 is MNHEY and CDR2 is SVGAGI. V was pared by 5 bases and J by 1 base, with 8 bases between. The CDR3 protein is CASSPTENTEAFF. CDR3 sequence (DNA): TGTGCCAGCAGTCCAACAGAGAACACTGAAGCTTTCTTT.

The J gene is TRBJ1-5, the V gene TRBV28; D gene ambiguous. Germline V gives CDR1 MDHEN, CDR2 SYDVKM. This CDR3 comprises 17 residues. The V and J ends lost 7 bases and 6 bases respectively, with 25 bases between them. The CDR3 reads CASTRHHRTIGRQPQHF. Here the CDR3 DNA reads TGTGCCAGCACCCGCCACCACAGAACCATAGGTCGTCAGCCCCAGCATTTT.

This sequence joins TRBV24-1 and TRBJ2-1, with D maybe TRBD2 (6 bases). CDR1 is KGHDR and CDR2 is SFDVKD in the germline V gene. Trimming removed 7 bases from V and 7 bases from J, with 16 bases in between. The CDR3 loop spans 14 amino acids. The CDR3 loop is CATRGAGRGNEQFF. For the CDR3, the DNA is TGTGCCACCAGAGGTGCGGGGAGAGGGAATGAGCAGTTCTTC.

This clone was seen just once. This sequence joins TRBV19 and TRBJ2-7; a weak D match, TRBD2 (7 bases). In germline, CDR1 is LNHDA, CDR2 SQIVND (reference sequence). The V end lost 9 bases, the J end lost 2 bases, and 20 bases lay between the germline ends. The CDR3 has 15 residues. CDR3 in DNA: TGTGCCAGCCGTAGGGGGGGGGCCCCCCCCTACGAGCAGTACTTC. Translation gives CASRRGGAPPYEQYF.